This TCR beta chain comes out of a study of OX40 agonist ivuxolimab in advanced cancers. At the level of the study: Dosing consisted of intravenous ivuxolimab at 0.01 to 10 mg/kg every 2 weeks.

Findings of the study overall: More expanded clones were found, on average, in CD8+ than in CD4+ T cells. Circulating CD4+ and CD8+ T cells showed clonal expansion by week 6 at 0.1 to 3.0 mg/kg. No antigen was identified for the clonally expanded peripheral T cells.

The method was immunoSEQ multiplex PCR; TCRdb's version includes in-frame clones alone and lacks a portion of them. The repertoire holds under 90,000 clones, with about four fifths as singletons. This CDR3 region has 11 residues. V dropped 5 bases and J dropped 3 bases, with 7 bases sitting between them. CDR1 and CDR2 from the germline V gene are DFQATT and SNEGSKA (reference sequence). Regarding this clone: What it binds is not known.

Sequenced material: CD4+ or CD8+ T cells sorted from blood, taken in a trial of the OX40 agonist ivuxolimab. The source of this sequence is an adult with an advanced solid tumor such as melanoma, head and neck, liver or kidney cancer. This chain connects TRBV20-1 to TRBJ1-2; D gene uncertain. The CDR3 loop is CSAPNYYGYTF. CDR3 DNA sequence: TGCAGTGCTCCGAATTACTATGGCTACACCTTC.